This entry describes one T cell receptor beta chain. V was pared by 1 base and J by 5 bases, with 3 bases of the junction left unmatched. The germline gives CDR1 SGHNT, CDR2 YYREEE (reference sequence). This CDR3 is built from 15 residues. The data stem from a study of cytomegalovirus exposure and HLA in healthy donors. Primers for the PCR totalled 60 Vbeta and 13 Jbeta. In the original processing: The authors later counted around 80 million unique TCR beta chains, roughly 10 million of them shared. Sequencing was performed with immunoSEQ multiplex PCR; in TCRdb, only in-frame clones are kept and a portion is missing. V and J calls and clone size come straight from that table; D and trimming were deduced from the DNA. This table holds roughly 190,000 clones, more than 70% found once.

The clonotype originates from a man aged 30 to 45 in good health and CMV-seropositive. Sample: PBMCs. This chain links TRBV5-4 with TRBJ1-6, with TRBD1 identical over 7 bases. CDR3 protein: CASSLTGANNSPLHF. The CDR3 DNA reads as TGTGCCAGCAGCTTGACAGGGGCAAATAATTCACCCCTCCACTTT.